This T cell receptor (beta chain) derives from a study of T-cell reconstitution after alpha-beta-depleted transplantation in children. From germline, CDR1 is ENHRY and CDR2 SYGVKD. With V trimmed by 4 bases and J by 2 bases, 7 bases remained unmatched. The CDR3 is 15 amino acids. It was with unique molecular identifiers that the TCRbeta library was prepared. Using its own MiXCR run on the PCR reads, TCRdb lists one record per CDR3 protein. The sample lists around 87,000 distinct CDR3 sequences, 8% to 9% occurring once. This clonotype was observed many times. The input for sequencing was PBMCs from the stem cell graft donor, taken from the stem cell graft. V gene TRBV10-3 combines with J gene TRBJ1-1; 7 bases agree with TRBD1. The source of this sequence is a human donor who donated a stem cell graft to a child with congenital amegakaryocytic thrombocytopenia. The CDR3 DNA reads as TGTGCCATCAGTGGGGGACAGCTTCAAAACACTGAAGCTTTCTTT. As protein: CAISGGQLQNTEAFF.